Detailed here is one T cell receptor beta chain. What it binds is not known. This sample was included in a study of graft-versus-host responses after intestinal transplantation. The CDR3 consists of 15 residues. Germline values: CDR1 MNHNS, CDR2 SASEGT. V was clipped by 6 bases and J by 5 bases, with 18 bases between them. Here immunoSEQ multiplex PCR was the method, and the copy in TCRdb shows in-frame clones only, minus some. Of about 130,000 clones listed, 92% are singletons. The starting material was unstimulated CD4+ T cells sorted from spleen or lymph node cells, obtained before intestinal transplant. This chain connects TRBV6-1 to TRBJ2-3; tentatively, D is TRBD2 (5 bases). This TCR was sampled from a human donor who received an intestinal transplant. CDR3 residues: CASRGLRLMRDTQYF. The CDR3, as DNA: TGTGCCAGCAGGGGATTAAGACTAATGAGAGATACGCAGTATTTT.